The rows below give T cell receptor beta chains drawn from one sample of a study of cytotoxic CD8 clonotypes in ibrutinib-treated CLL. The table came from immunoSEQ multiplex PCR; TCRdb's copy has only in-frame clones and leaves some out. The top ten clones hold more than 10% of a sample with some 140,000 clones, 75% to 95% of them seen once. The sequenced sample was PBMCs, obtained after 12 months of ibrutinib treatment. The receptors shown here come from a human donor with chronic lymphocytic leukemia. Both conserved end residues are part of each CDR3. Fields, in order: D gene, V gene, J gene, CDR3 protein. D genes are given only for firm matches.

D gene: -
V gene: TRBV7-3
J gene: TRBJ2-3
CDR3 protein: CASSSGADTQYF

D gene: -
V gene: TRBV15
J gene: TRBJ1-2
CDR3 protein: CATSSEANYGYTF

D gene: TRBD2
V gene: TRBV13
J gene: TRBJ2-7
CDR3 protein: CASSLGTSGRVYEQYF

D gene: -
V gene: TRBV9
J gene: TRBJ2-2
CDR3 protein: CASSVGGGNTGELFF

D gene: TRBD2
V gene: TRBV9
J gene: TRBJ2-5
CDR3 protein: CASSLAGGQETQYF

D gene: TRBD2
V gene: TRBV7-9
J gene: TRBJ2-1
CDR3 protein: CASSPGTSGRAYNEQFF

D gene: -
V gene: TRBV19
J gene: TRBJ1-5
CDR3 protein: CASSIVGKGTLPQHF

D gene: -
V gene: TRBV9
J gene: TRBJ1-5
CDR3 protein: CASSGRQENQPQHF

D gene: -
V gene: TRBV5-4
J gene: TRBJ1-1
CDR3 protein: CASSLTLWGSGAFF

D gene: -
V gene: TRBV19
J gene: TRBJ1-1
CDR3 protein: CASTIPQGTNTEAFF

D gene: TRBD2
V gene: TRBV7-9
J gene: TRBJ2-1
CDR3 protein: CASSWTSGSKNEQFF

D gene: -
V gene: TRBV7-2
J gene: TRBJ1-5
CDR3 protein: CASTRGYGQPQHF

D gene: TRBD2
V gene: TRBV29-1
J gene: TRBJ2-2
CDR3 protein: CSTRGLAGETGELFF

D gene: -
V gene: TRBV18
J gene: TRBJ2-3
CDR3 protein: CASSPKPATKKSTDTQYF

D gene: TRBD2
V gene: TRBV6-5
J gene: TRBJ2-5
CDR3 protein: CASSYAGLAGVETQYF

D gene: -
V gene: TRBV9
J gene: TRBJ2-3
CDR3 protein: CASSSSPVSDTQYF

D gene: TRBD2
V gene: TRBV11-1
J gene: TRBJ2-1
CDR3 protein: CASSITLAGGVNEQFF

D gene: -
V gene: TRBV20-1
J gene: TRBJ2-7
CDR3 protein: CSSRDLYEQYF

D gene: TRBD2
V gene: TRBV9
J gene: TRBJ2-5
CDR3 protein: CASSVGGGETQYF

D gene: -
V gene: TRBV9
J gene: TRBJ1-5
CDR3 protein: CASSVGGTHDQPQHF

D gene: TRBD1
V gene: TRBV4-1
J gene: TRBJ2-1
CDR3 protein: CASSLKQPQGAGEQFF

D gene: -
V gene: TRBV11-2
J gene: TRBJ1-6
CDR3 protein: CASKDRLATNSPLHF

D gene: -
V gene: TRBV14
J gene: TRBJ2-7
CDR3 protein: CASSQERGEQYF

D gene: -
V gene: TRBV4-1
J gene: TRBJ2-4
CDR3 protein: CASSQPETGRNIQYF

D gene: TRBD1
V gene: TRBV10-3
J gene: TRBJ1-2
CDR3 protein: CATTEDRVVGYTF

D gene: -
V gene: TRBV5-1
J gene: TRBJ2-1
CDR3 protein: CASSLGLRRGGFYNEQFF

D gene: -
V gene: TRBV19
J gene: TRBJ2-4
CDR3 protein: CASSIRGPDRQYF

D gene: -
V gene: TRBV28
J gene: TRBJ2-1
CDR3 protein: CASSLMGLNNEQFF

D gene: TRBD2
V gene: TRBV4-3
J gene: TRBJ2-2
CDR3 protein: CASSQRRLAGDPGELFF

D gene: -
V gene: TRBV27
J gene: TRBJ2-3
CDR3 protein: CASSPGVGSTDTQYF

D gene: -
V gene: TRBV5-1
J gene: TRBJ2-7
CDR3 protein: CASSSGDRLVYEQYF

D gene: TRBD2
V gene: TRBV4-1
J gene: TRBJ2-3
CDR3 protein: CASSQTSDTDTQYF

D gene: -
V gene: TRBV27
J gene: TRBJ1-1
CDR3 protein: CASMRVGTEAFF

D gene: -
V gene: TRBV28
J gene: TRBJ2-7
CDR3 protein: CASSLDLGVAANSYEQYF

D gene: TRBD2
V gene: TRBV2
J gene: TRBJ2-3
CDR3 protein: CASGLAGGPSDTQYF

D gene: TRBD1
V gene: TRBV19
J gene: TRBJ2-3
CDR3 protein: CASSYRGRTDTQYF

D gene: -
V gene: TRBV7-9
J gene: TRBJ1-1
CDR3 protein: CASSAEDARFEAFF

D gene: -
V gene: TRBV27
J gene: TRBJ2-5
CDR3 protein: CASSLQGEETQYF

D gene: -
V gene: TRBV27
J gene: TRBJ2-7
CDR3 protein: CASSFGTGSYEQYF

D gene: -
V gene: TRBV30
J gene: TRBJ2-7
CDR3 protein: CAWSGVGRIAYEQYF

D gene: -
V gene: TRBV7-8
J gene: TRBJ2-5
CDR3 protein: CASSLTLGGQETQYF

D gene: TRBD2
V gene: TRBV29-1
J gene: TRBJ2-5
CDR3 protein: CSVDNGRETQYF

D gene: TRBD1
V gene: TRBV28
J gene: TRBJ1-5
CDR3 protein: CASSFVRGPGQPQHF

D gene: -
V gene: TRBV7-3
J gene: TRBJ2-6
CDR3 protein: CASSQGSGANVLTF

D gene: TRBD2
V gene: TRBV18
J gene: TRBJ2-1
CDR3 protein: CASSPAVAGASNEQFF